The rows below give T cell receptor beta chains drawn from one sample of a study of blood T cell repertoires in COVID-19. TCRdb's table, derived via immunoSEQ multiplex PCR, lists solely in-frame clones and lacks some. The table lists under 300,000 clones, around 90% of them singletons. Sequences were obtained from peripheral blood. The receptor set was obtained from a man aged 25-45 years with COVID-19, enrolled during active disease. Each CDR3 is given with its conserved first and last residue. Fields, in order: V gene, D gene, J gene, clone size, CDR3 protein, CDR3 DNA. D genes are given only for firm matches. Size values are once, few and many counts, or a class for expanded clones, and some rows have none.

>TRBV7-3|.|TRBJ2-5|.
CASSPTGRETQYF
TGTGCCAGCAGCCCGACAGGACGGGAGACCCAGTACTTC
>TRBV5-1|.|TRBJ1-3|.
CASSLVPLDRGNTIYF
TGCGCCAGCAGCTTGGTCCCTTTGGACAGAGGAAACACCATATATTTT
>TRBV28|.|TRBJ2-3|.
CASKDGPPTDTQYF
TGTGCCAGCAAGGATGGGCCCCCCACAGATACGCAGTATTTT
>TRBV6-5|.|TRBJ1-2|.
CASSYGGGAGNYGYTF
TGTGCCAGCAGTTACGGGGGGGGCGCGGGGAACTATGGCTACACCTTC
>TRBV29-1|.|TRBJ1-2|once
CSVSQLTNYGYTF
TGCAGCGTTTCCCAACTCACCAACTATGGCTACACCTTC
>TRBV18|.|TRBJ2-1|once
CASSPPRVPISYNEQFF
TGTGCCAGCTCACCACCGAGAGTTCCGATTTCCTACAATGAGCAGTTCTTC
>TRBV10-2|.|TRBJ1-5|.
CASSEVVYQRHNQPQHF
TGCGCCAGCAGTGAGGTGGTTTATCAGAGACACAATCAGCCCCAGCATTTT
>TRBV3-1/TRBV3-2|TRBD1|TRBJ1-2|.
CASSLTDRGHYGYTF
TGTGCCAGCAGCCTTACAGACAGGGGACACTATGGCTACACCTTC
>TRBV18|.|TRBJ2-5|.
CASSFDRKETQYF
TGTGCCAGCTCATTTGACAGGAAAGAGACCCAGTACTTC
>TRBV6-2/TRBV6-3|TRBD2|TRBJ2-1|.
CASSQIPGLAGGQYNEQFF
TGTGCCAGCAGCCAAATTCCGGGACTAGCGGGGGGGCAATACAATGAGCAGTTCTTC
>TRBV6-5|.|TRBJ1-2|once
CASPEGFGYTF
TGTGCCAGTCCTGAGGGTTTTGGCTACACCTTC
>TRBV5-4|TRBD1|TRBJ2-7|.
CASRQGARDEQYF
TGTGCCAGCAGACAGGGGGCGCGAGACGAGCAGTACTTC
>TRBV6-5|TRBD2|TRBJ2-3|.
CACSREIGTDTQYF
TGTGCGTGCTCGCGGGAGATAGGCACAGATACGCAGTATTTT
>TRBV19|.|TRBJ1-2|.
CASRATGFAGYTF
TGTGCCAGTAGGGCCACAGGGTTTGCTGGCTACACCTTC
>TRBV4-1|TRBD2|TRBJ2-2|.
CASSPIVAGVSTGELFF
TGCGCCAGCAGCCCAATTGTAGCGGGGGTTAGCACCGGGGAGCTGTTTTTT
>TRBV15|.|TRBJ1-2|.
CATSREQGNYGYTF
TGTGCCACCAGCAGAGAGCAGGGGAACTATGGCTACACCTTC
>TRBV7-9|TRBD1|TRBJ2-7|.
CASSLQQGKREQYF
TGTGCCAGCAGCTTACAACAGGGGAAGCGAGAGCAGTACTTC
>TRBV15|TRBD1|TRBJ1-5|.
CATSSAGGSEPQHF
TGTGCCACCAGCAGCGCAGGGGGTTCAGAGCCCCAGCATTTT
>TRBV18|TRBD1|TRBJ2-4|.
CASSLGTGRNIQYF
TGTGCCAGCTCACTAGGGACAGGGAGGAACATTCAGTACTTC
>TRBV9|TRBD1|TRBJ1-2|once
CASSGTGGADYGYTF
TGTGCCAGCAGCGGGACAGGGGGGGCCGACTATGGCTACACCTTC